A selection of T cell receptor beta chains follows, all from one sample in a study of shared clonotypes between healthy human individuals. Produced via immunoSEQ multiplex PCR; TCRdb's table is partial and in-frame only. The table has hundreds of thousands of clones, approximately 77% seen once; the top ten hold about 12%. Sequencing used PBMCs. The source of these receptors is a woman aged 35 to 49 in good health. Some clones in this sample may be carry-over from other donors' samples. Each CDR3 is given with its conserved first and last residue.

V gene	J gene	CDR3 protein
TRBV5-8	TRBJ2-7	CASRKTGVHEQYF
TRBV20-1	TRBJ2-7	CSARALAGEDF
TRBV7-2	TRBJ2-7	CASSLAAPSAGDGEQYF
TRBV5-1	TRBJ2-7	CASRPTGTGATEQYF
TRBV28	-	CASTIFTGELFF
TRBV4-1	TRBJ2-3	CASSPTPGTSGSVLTDTQYF
TRBV5-1	TRBJ1-1	CASKRTGNTEAFF
TRBV23-1	TRBJ2-6	CASSHTQAGESGANVLTF
TRBV7-3	TRBJ2-7	CASSFGQGYEQYF
TRBV30	TRBJ2-3	CAWSVWRGTQYF
TRBV19	TRBJ2-3	CASTLLAGAADTQYF
TRBV28	TRBJ2-1	CASRPAGLNNEQFF
TRBV30	TRBJ1-5	CAWNRGAAQPQHF
TRBV27	TRBJ1-5	CASSWDRAQPQHF
TRBV6-5	TRBJ2-3	CASRLRGTQYF
TRBV9	TRBJ2-2	CASSVGEGRRTGELFF
TRBV6-5	TRBJ2-3	CASSNGRELDTQYF
TRBV5-1	TRBJ1-1	CASSLTWDTEAFF
TRBV18	TRBJ2-7	CASSRTGTDYEQYF
TRBV6-6	TRBJ2-3	CASRTAGDADTQYF
TRBV5-1	TRBJ2-7	CASSLVAGAYEQYF
TRBV7-3	TRBJ2-1	CASSLSRTAYNEQFF
TRBV28	TRBJ2-2	CASSSGTGFTGELFF
TRBV5-1	TRBJ2-7	CTQRPSRISYEQYF
TRBV5-1	TRBJ1-2	CASSLAVQGWKYGYTF
TRBV7-9	TRBJ1-3	CASSPRSTGRDTIYF
TRBV7-9	TRBJ2-3	CASSVAGTSRTDTQYF
TRBV28	TRBJ1-2	CASSIPAAFLSGYTF
TRBV27	TRBJ1-5	CAQHGVSDQPQHF
TRBV12-5	TRBJ2-4	CASGLPPTSGRVFQYF
TRBV6-1	TRBJ2-7	CASDTYGQYF
TRBV30	TRBJ2-7	CAWGTGVGSEQYF
TRBV13	TRBJ2-2	CASRGQGTGELFF
TRBV30	TRBJ2-5	CAWSAAGLAGQETQYF
TRBV5-1	TRBJ2-7	CASSLGLAGPSYEQYF
TRBV9	TRBJ2-3	CASSPGQGTDTQYF
TRBV30	TRBJ2-3	CAWSVPPDTQYF
TRBV30	TRBJ1-5	CAWTSRKDQPQHF
TRBV6-1	TRBJ1-4	CASSDAGLFEEKLFF
TRBV2	TRBJ2-7	CASKRLERNYEQYF
TRBV29-1	TRBJ1-2	CSVVRQGEGYTF
TRBV7-3	TRBJ2-7	CASSMGQGAIHEQYF
TRBV29-1	TRBJ2-1	CSVVGLAGVNEQFF
TRBV7-9	TRBJ1-1	CASTLDSMNTEAFF
TRBV6-6	TRBJ2-1	CASSTTPWASGIEQFF
TRBV5-4	TRBJ2-2	CASSGGLASTGELFF
TRBV18	TRBJ2-7	CASSPIGTSGIGYEQYF
TRBV5-1	TRBJ1-1	CASSLAAMGSTEAFF
TRBV28	TRBJ1-5	CASSLRRGTGLKPQHF
TRBV7-2	TRBJ1-3	CASSTRTGNTIYF
TRBV7-2	TRBJ2-5	CASSLTGRWETQYF
TRBV28	TRBJ1-4	CASNGEKLFF
TRBV19	TRBJ2-2	CASSIHGENTGELFF
TRBV11-2	TRBJ1-2	CASSLNLDRFYGYTF